This T cell receptor beta chain was captured in a study of memory CD4+ T cells and cytomegalovirus serostatus. Profiled with immunoSEQ multiplex PCR; TCRdb holds only in-frame clones, not every one. The profile shows approximately 46,000 clones, under 85% of them singletons. The sort gate was single viable CD3+CD4+CD8-CD45RO+ cells for memory CD4+ T cells. Positive selection with CD4 microbeads enriched total CD4+ T cells. Sequenced sample: memory CD4+ T cells from blood. The TCR originated in an adult in good health and CMV-seronegative.

Here the CDR3 DNA reads TGTGCCAGCTTATTTACAGGCGCCCAGGGCGCTGAAGCTTTCTTT. Translating it yields CASLFTGAQGAEAFF. The J gene is TRBJ1-1, the V gene TRBV18, with D tentatively TRBD1 (5 bases). This CDR3 has 15 residues. Trimming cost V 7 bases and J 6 bases, with 21 bases left between them. Germline lookup yields CDR1 KGHSH and CDR2 LQKENI.